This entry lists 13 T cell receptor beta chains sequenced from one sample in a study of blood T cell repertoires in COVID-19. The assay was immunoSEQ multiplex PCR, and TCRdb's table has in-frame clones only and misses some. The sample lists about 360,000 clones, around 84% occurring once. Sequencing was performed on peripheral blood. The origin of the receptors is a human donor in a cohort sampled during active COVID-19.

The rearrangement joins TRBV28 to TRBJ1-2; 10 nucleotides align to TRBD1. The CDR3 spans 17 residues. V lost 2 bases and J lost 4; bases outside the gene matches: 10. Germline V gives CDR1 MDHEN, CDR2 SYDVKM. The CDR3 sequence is CASSLVTGDRGPYGYTF. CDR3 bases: TGTGCCAGCAGTTTAGTAACAGGGGACAGGGGCCCCTATGGCTACACCTTC.

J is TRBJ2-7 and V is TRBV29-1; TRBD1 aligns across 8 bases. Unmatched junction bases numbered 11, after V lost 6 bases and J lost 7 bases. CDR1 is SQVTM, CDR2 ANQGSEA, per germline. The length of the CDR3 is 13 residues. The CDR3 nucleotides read TGCAGCGTAGGACAGGGAATGGCGGCTGAGCAGTACTTC. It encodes CSVGQGMAAEQYF.

The CDR3 loop reads CASSLVGAPGELFF. The CDR3 coding sequence is TGTGCCAGCAGCTTAGTTGGGGCTCCCGGGGAGCTGTTTTTT. The chain has TRBV7-2 and TRBJ2-2, with D possibly being TRBD1 (5 bases). With 1 base removed from V and 6 bases from J, the gap between germline ends came to 9 bases. The CDR3 has 14 residues. Germline CDR1 and CDR2: SGHTA and FQGNSA.

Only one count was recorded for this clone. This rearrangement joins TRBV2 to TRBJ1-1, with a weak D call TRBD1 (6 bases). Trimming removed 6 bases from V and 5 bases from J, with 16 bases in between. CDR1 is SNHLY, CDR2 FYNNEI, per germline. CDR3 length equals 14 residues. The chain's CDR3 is CASSIARGGTEAFF. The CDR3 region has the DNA TGTGCCAGCAGCATCGCCAGGGGCGGGACTGAAGCTTTCTTT.

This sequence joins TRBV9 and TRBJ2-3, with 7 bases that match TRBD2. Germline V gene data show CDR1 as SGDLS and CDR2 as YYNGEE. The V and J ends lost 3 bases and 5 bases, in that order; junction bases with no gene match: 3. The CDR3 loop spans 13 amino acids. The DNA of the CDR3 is TGTGCCAGCAGCGCTGGGGGGGGAGATACGCAGTATTTT. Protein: CASSAGGGDTQYF. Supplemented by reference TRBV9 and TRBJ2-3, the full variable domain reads DSGVTQTPKHLITATGQRVTLRCSPRSGDLSVYWYQQSLDQGLQFLIQYYNGEERAKGNILERFSAQQFPDLHSELNLSSLELGDSALYFCASSAGGGDTQYFGPGTRLTVL.

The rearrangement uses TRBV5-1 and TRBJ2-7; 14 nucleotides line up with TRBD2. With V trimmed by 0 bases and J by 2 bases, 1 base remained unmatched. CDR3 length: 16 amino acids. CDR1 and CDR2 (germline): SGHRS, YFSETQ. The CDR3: CASSLGTSGRTYEQYF. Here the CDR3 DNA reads TGCGCCAGCAGCTTGGGGACTAGCGGGAGGACCTACGAGCAGTACTTC. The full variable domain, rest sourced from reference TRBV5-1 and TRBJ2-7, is KAGVTQTPRYLIKTRGQQVTLSCSPISGHRSVSWYQQTPGQGLQFLFEYFSETQRNKGNFPGRFSGRQFSNSRSEMNVSTLELGDSALYLCASSLGTSGRTYEQYFGPGTRLTVT.

The CDR3 DNA reads TGTGCCAGCAGCCCGCGCCCACTAGCGGGAGGGCCGGGGGAGCAGTACTTC. It is translated as CASSPRPLAGGPGEQYF. V and J are TRBV5-4 and TRBJ2-7, with 13 bases aligning to TRBD2. This CDR3 is 17 amino acids long. From germline, CDR1 is SGHNT and CDR2 YYREEE (reference sequence). Trimming removed 4 bases from V and 7 bases from J; junction bases left unmatched: 14.

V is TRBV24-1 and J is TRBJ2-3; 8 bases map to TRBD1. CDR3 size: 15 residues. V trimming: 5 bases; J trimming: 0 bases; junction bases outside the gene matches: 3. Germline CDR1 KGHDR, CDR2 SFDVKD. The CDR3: CATSAGDRSTDTQYF. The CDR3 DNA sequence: TGTGCCACCAGTGCCGGGGACAGGAGCACAGATACGCAGTATTTT.

The CDR3 is CASSVGTRNEQYF. In DNA form, the CDR3 reads TGTGCCAGCAGCGTAGGGACTAGGAACGAGCAGTACTTC. The chain couples TRBV9 to TRBJ2-7, with 7 positions matching TRBD2. The CDR3 covers 13 residues. The V segment lost 0 bases and the J segment 5 bases; nucleotides outside the gene matches: 2. Germline assignment: CDR1 SGDLS and CDR2 YYNGEE.

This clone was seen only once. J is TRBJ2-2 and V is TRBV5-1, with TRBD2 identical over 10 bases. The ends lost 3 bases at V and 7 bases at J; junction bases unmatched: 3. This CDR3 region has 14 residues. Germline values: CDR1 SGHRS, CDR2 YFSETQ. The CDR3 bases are TGCGCCAGCAGCTGGCAGCGGGAGGGCGGGGAGCTGTTTTTT. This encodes CASSWQREGGELFF. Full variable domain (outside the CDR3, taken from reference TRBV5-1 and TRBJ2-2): KAGVTQTPRYLIKTRGQQVTLSCSPISGHRSVSWYQQTPGQGLQFLFEYFSETQRNKGNFPGRFSGRQFSNSRSEMNVSTLELGDSALYLCASSWQREGGELFFGEGSRLTVL.

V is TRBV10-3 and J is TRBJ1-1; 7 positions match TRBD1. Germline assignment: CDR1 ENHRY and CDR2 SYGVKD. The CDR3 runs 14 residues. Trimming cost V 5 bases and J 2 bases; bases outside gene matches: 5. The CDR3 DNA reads TGTGCCATCAGTCCTTGGGACAGAAACACTGAAGCTTTCTTT. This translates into CAISPWDRNTEAFF.

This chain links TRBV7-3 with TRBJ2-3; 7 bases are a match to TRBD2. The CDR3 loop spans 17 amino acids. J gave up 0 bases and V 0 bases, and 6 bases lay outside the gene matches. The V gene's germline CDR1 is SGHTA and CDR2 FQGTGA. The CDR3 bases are TGTGCCAGCAGCTTAACCGGGGGAGGGTCTAGCACAGATACGCAGTATTTT. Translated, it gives CASSLTGGGSSTDTQYF.

The CDR3 sequence is CASSEGLAGVWGTTDTQYF. In nucleotides, the CDR3 is TGTGCCAGCAGTGAGGGACTAGCGGGAGTGTGGGGTACCACAGATACGCAGTATTTT. The chain is built from TRBV6-1 and TRBJ2-3; TRBD2 matches 14 bases. CDR1 is MNHNS, CDR2 SASEGT, per germline. J lost 2 bases, V lost 3 bases, and 10 bases had no gene match. The CDR3 runs to 19 residues.